These 29 T cell receptor beta chains originate from one sample sequenced in a study of T-cell reconstitution after alpha-beta-depleted transplantation in children. A TCRbeta library incorporating unique molecular identifiers was prepared. TCRdb reprocessed the PCR reads with MiXCR, giving one entry per CDR3 protein. The sample has hundreds of thousands of distinct CDR3 sequences; approximately 13% are singletons. Sample: PBMCs from the stem cell graft donor, taken from the stem cell graft. The receptors originated from a human donor who donated a stem cell graft to a child with combined immunodeficiency.

A few counts support this clonotype. The J gene is TRBJ2-5, the V gene TRBV6-1, with 9 bases lining up with TRBD1. Trimming removed 6 bases from V and 5 bases from J; junction bases left unmatched: 10. The CDR3 covers 15 residues. Germline lookup yields CDR1 MNHNS and CDR2 SASEGT. CDR3 coding DNA: TGTGCCAGCAGCAGCGGACAGGGGAGACTGGAGACCCAGTACTTC. Protein sequence: CASSSGQGRLETQYF.

The chain carries TRBV12-3 or TRBV12-4 and TRBJ1-2; D unresolved. The germline V and J ends were trimmed by 0 bases and 4 bases, with 6 bases remaining between them. The CDR3 contains 13 residues. CDR3 DNA: TGTGCCAGCAGTTTAGCAGACATCTATGGCTACACCTTC. Residues: CASSLADIYGYTF.

V usage is TRBV6-2 or TRBV6-3 and J usage is TRBJ2-1, with TRBD2 identical over 8 bases. The CDR3 is 16 amino acids. Germline V CDR1 and CDR2: MNHEY, SVGEGT. The V and J ends lost 7 bases and 5 bases, in that order; junction bases with no gene match: 13. The CDR3 DNA follows: TGTGCCAGCAAACCGGCTCAGGCGGGAGGAAACAATGAGCAGTTCTTC. As protein: CASKPAQAGGNNEQFF.

This clonotype was observed a handful of times. The V and J genes are TRBV5-6 and TRBJ2-2; D remains ambiguous. V shed 2 bases and J shed 0 bases, with 8 bases lying between them. CDR3 length equals 15 residues. From germline, CDR1 is SGHDT and CDR2 YYEEEE. The CDR3 loop reads CASSLIISNTGELFF. The CDR3 DNA reads TGTGCCAGCAGCTTAATAATCTCGAACACCGGGGAGCTGTTTTTT. Together with reference TRBV5-6 and TRBJ2-2, the CDR3 gives the full variable domain: DAGVTQSPTHLIKTRGQQVTLRCSPKSGHDTVSWYQQALGQGPQFIFQYYEEEERQRGNFPDRFSGHQFPNYSSELNVNALLLGDSALYLCASSLIISNTGELFFGEGSRLTVL.

This clonotype was found a few times. V usage is TRBV20-1 and J usage is TRBJ2-3; possible D gene TRBD1, 5 bases. Germline assignment: CDR1 DFQATT and CDR2 SNEGSKA (reference sequence). This CDR3 has 12 amino acids. The CDR3 loop is CSPSTDTDTQYF. The CDR3 nucleotides are TGCAGCCCCTCGACAGACACAGATACGCAGTATTTT.

This clonotype was counted only a few times. This chain links TRBV7-3 with TRBJ2-1; D is unresolved. Trimming stripped 2 bases from V and 5 bases from J, with 19 bases between. From germline, CDR1 is SGHTA and CDR2 FQGTGA. The CDR3 loop spans 17 amino acids. CDR3 protein: CASSLHSTTRLNNEQFF. For the CDR3, the DNA is TGTGCCAGCAGCTTACATAGTACCACGCGTTTAAACAATGAGCAGTTCTTC.

The chain combines TRBV7-6 with TRBJ2-2; 8 bases agree with TRBD2. Germline V gene sequence: CDR1 SGHVS, CDR2 FNYEAQ. The CDR3 sequence is 16 residues long. V lost 5 bases, J lost 0 bases, and 5 bases stayed unmatched. The CDR3 sequence: CASSTSGSANTGELFF. The CDR3 nucleotides read TGTGCCAGCAGCACCAGCGGGAGCGCGAACACCGGGGAGCTGTTTTTT. The full variable domain, with the rest looked up from reference TRBV7-6 and TRBJ2-2, is GAGVSQSPRYKVTKRGQDVALRCDPISGHVSLYWYRQALGQGPEFLTYFNYEAQQDKSGLPNDRFSAERPEGSISTLTIQRTEQRDSAMYRCASSTSGSANTGELFFGEGSRLTVL.

Only a few counts were recorded for this clonotype. This rearrangement joins TRBV28 to TRBJ2-7; the match to TRBD1 covers 7 bases. This CDR3 has 16 amino acids. Losses at the gene ends were 2 bases for V and 4 bases for J; bases not matched to a gene: 11. Germline assignment: CDR1 MDHEN and CDR2 SYDVKM. This CDR3 is CASSLRTGWGLYEQYF. The CDR3 bases are TGTGCCAGCAGTTTAAGGACAGGCTGGGGCTTATACGAGCAGTACTTC.

This chain uses TRBV9 with TRBJ2-1, with 11 nucleotides matching TRBD2. V dropped 4 bases and J dropped 3; count of bases not matched to a gene: 6. CDR3 length: 16 residues. Germline CDR1 reads SGDLS; CDR2 reads YYNGEE. The CDR3 region has the DNA TGTGCCAGCAGCACCGGACTAGCGGGCCTCTACAATGAGCAGTTCTTC. Translation gives CASSTGLAGLYNEQFF.

This clonotype was observed a few times. The rearrangement uses TRBV29-1 and TRBJ2-3, with 11 bases that match TRBD2. Germline lookup yields CDR1 SQVTM and CDR2 ANQGSEA. This CDR3 contains 14 residues. The V and J ends lost 4 bases and 2 bases, in that order; junction bases with no gene match: 2. In DNA form, the CDR3 reads TGCAGCGTTGTACTAGCGGGGGCCACAGATACGCAGTATTTT. It translates to CSVVLAGATDTQYF.

This clonotype appeared a few times. This chain joins TRBV7-9 and TRBJ1-1; no reliable D call. V lost 2 bases and J lost 10, with 11 bases in between. Germline loops: CDR1 SEHNR, CDR2 FQNEAQ (reference sequence). The CDR3 is 12 residues long. CDR3 protein: CASSLNPFRAFF. CDR3 DNA sequence: TGTGCCAGCAGCTTAAACCCGTTCCGAGCTTTCTTT.

V usage is TRBV16 and J usage is TRBJ2-7; D is ambiguous. V lost 1 base, J lost 5 bases, and 9 bases lay in between. This CDR3 has 13 residues. Germline V lookup: CDR1 KGHSY, CDR2 FQNENV. The CDR3 sequence: CASSQYDGDEQYF. DNA of the CDR3: TGTGCCAGCAGCCAATATGACGGCGACGAGCAGTACTTC.

V is TRBV30 and J is TRBJ1-4; D gene uncertain. Per germline, CDR1 GTSNPN and CDR2 SVGIG (reference sequence). The CDR3 is 16 residues long. V was shortened by 2 bases and J by 7 bases, with 20 bases between the two germline ends. Written as DNA, the CDR3 is TGTGCCTGGAGTAAAGCCCTGACCTCACTGGGTGAAAAACTGTTTTTT. Translation gives CAWSKALTSLGEKLFF. Combining the CDR3 with reference TRBV30 and TRBJ1-4 gives the whole variable domain SQTIHQWPATLVQPVGSPLSLECTVEGTSNPNLYWYRQAAGRGLQLLFYSVGIGQISSEVPQNLSASRPQDRQFILSSKKLLLSDSGFYLCAWSKALTSLGEKLFFGSGTQLSVL.

The rearrangement links TRBV21-1 to TRBJ2-3; the table's D gene call, TRBD2, was not cross checked with the DNA. TRBV21-1 is a recognized pseudogene. CDR3 length: 19 residues. CDR3 region: CASSKNLSGTSLRTDTQYF. CDR3 nucleotide sequence: TGTGCCAGCAGCAAAAATCTTTCCGGGACTAGCTTACGCACAGATACGCAGTATTTT.

The table lists this clonotype with a few counts. CDR3 amino acids: CASSQSGTGDQPQHF. In nucleotides, the CDR3 is TGTGCCAGCAGCCAATCGGGGACAGGGGATCAGCCCCAGCATTTT. The V and J genes are TRBV16 and TRBJ1-5; 10 bases fit TRBD1. With V trimmed by 0 bases and J by 5 bases, 1 base remained unmatched. The CDR3 has 15 amino acids. CDR1 is KGHSY and CDR2 is FQNENV in the germline V gene.

This clonotype has more than one count but fewer than ten. This chain links TRBV12-3 or TRBV12-4 with TRBJ1-1; a possible D gene is TRBD1 (5 bases). Trimming took 4 bases from V and 10 from J, leaving 10 bases between them. The CDR3 runs to 11 residues. The CDR3 coding sequence is TGTGCCAGCAGTTGGGGGATGGCAGCTTTCTTT. Its translation: CASSWGMAAFF.

The sample holds a few counts of this clonotype. The gene calls are TRBV7-8 and TRBJ2-3, with unresolved D. The CDR3 runs to 15 residues. Between the trimmed V and J ends, which lost 6 bases and 0 bases, there was a span of 13 bases. The V gene's germline CDR1 is SGHVS and CDR2 FQNEAQ. The CDR3 nucleotides read TGTGCCAGCAGTCCCGACTCATCTAGCACAGATACGCAGTATTTT. It is translated as CASSPDSSSTDTQYF.

The CDR3 region has the DNA TGCAGTGCTGGTCCAGGGACAGGGGAGGGAGAGACCCAGTACTTC. This codes for CSAGPGTGEGETQYF. The chain has TRBV20-1 and TRBJ2-5, with TRBD1 matching over 10 bases. Germline V gene data show CDR1 as DFQATT and CDR2 as SNEGSKA (reference sequence). The CDR3 covers 15 residues. With 5 bases clipped from V and 4 bases from J, the junction kept 10 bases outside the gene matches.

The chain joins TRBV4-2 to TRBJ2-1; D is perhaps TRBD1 or TRBD2 (6 bases each). Germline CDR1 LGHNA, CDR2 YNFKEQ. Between the trimmed V and J ends, which lost 7 bases and 0 bases, there was a span of 13 bases. The CDR3 length is 15 residues. CDR3 nucleotides: TGTGCCAGCACTCCGGAGGGGGGCTCCTACAATGAGCAGTTCTTC. It yields the protein CASTPEGGSYNEQFF.

This clonotype has a count of ten or more. The chain recombines TRBV12-3 or TRBV12-4 with TRBJ1-5, with no clear D. The CDR3 has 14 amino acids. The V end lost 3 bases, the J end lost 4 bases, and 10 bases lay between the germline ends. The CDR3 loop is CASSFRALNQPQHF. Written as DNA, the CDR3 is TGTGCCAGCAGTTTTCGGGCGCTTAATCAGCCCCAGCATTTT.

The sample holds one count of this clonotype. DNA for the CDR3: TGTGCCAGCAGTACTAGGACTAGCGGGTTCACCGGGGAGCTGTTTTTT. This codes for CASSTRTSGFTGELFF. This chain links TRBV6-2 or TRBV6-3 with TRBJ2-2, with TRBD2 identical over 11 bases. CDR1 and CDR2 from the germline V gene are MNHEY and SVGEGT. V trimming: 5 bases; J trimming: 4 bases; junction bases outside the gene matches: 6. CDR3 length: 16 residues.

This clonotype was detected only a few times. J is TRBJ1-1 and V is TRBV7-6; perhaps TRBD1 as D (6 bases). CDR3 length: 16 residues. Per the germline V gene, CDR1 is SGHVS and CDR2 is FNYEAQ. Between the trimmed V and J ends, which lost 2 bases and 2 bases, there was a span of 15 bases. The CDR3 reads CASSLSLQGRNTEAFF. For the CDR3, the DNA is TGTGCCAGCAGCTTAAGCCTACAGGGCCGAAACACTGAAGCTTTCTTT. The variable domain in full, with the rest retrieved from reference TRBV7-6 and TRBJ1-1, is GAGVSQSPRYKVTKRGQDVALRCDPISGHVSLYWYRQALGQGPEFLTYFNYEAQQDKSGLPNDRFSAERPEGSISTLTIQRTEQRDSAMYRCASSLSLQGRNTEAFFGQGTRLTVV.

The chain recombines TRBV7-2 with TRBJ2-2; D not resolved. Trimming left V 7 bases short and J 0 bases short, with 15 bases between. In germline, CDR1 is SGHTA, CDR2 FQGNSA. The CDR3 extends over 16 amino acids. This CDR3 reads CASITRVHSNTGELFF. The DNA of the CDR3 is TGTGCCAGCATTACCCGGGTACATTCGAACACCGGGGAGCTGTTTTTT. Based on the CDR3 plus reference TRBV7-2 and TRBJ2-2, the full variable domain is GAGVSQSPSNKVTEKGKDVELRCDPISGHTALYWYRQSLGQGLEFLIYFQGNSAPDKSGLPSDRFSAERTGGSVSTLTIQRTQQEDSAVYLCASITRVHSNTGELFFGEGSRLTVL.

There are a few counts of this clonotype. The CDR3 region has the DNA TGTGCCAGCAGCTTGGGTAGCTTCAATCAGCCCCAGCATTTT. Translating gives CASSLGSFNQPQHF. The chain carries TRBV5-6 and TRBJ1-5; D is unclear. The V end was cut by 0 bases, the J end by 3 bases, with 7 bases between. CDR1 is SGHDT, CDR2 YYEEEE, per germline. This CDR3 comprises 14 residues.

The J gene is TRBJ2-7, the V gene TRBV5-1, with 8 bases that match TRBD1. CDR1 and CDR2 (germline): SGHRS, YFSETQ. Trimming took 7 bases from V and 5 from J; bases not matched to a gene: 14. The CDR3 consists of 15 residues. DNA of the CDR3: TGCGCCAGCCGCCTCCTGCCTCAGGGGGCAGACGAGCAGTACTTC. This sequence encodes CASRLLPQGADEQYF.

The table lists this clonotype with a few counts. This chain links TRBV20-1 with TRBJ2-1, with 8 bases identical to TRBD2. The trim removed 3 bases at V and 8 bases at J, leaving 6 bases unmatched. The CDR3 is 13 amino acids. Germline values: CDR1 DFQATT, CDR2 SNEGSKA (reference sequence). In DNA, the CDR3 is TGCAGTGCTAGCGGGAGGGCGTCTGATGAGCAGTTCTTC. It translates to CSASGRASDEQFF.

V is TRBV20-1 and J is TRBJ2-7; 10 positions match TRBD2. This CDR3 is 13 amino acids long. V shed 6 bases and J 7 bases; nucleotides not matched to a gene: 9. The germline gives CDR1 DFQATT, CDR2 SNEGSKA (reference sequence). This CDR3 is CSAATRTSGEQYF. The CDR3 DNA reads TGCAGTGCCGCCACTAGGACTAGCGGAGAGCAGTACTTC.

This clonotype was picked up a small number of times. This sequence joins TRBV5-1 and TRBJ1-4; D perhaps matches TRBD1 (5 bases). CDR3 length: 14 amino acids. With 5 bases removed from V and 8 bases from J, the gap between germline ends came to 16 bases. Germline V gene sequence: CDR1 SGHRS, CDR2 YFSETQ. CDR3 nucleotide sequence: TGCGCCAGCAGTTCCTCGGGGCGGCAGGAAAAACTGTTTTTT. This gives the protein CASSSSGRQEKLFF.

The chain combines TRBV12-3 or TRBV12-4 with TRBJ2-7; TRBD2 is a possible D gene (5 bases). This CDR3 is built from 15 residues. V was pared by 4 bases and J by 0 bases, with 13 bases between. CDR3 sequence (DNA): TGTGCCAGCAGTTGGGCCGGGATTAACTCCTACGAGCAGTACTTC. This gives the protein CASSWAGINSYEQYF.